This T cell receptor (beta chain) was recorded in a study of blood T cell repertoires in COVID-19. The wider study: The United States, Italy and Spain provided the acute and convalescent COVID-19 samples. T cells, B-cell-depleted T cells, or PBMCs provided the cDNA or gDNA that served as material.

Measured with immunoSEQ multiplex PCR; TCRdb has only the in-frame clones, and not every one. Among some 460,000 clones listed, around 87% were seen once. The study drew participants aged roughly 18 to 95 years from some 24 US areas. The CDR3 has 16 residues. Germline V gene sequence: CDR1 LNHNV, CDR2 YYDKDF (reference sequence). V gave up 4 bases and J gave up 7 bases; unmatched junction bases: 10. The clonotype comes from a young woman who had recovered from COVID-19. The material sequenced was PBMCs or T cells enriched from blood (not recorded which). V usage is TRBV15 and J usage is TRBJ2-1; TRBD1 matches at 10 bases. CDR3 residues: CATSKRQGAQGNEQFF. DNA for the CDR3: TGTGCCACCAGCAAGAGACAGGGGGCACAAGGGAATGAGCAGTTCTTC.